Below, 25 T cell receptor beta chains from the same sample are listed, as sequenced in a study of T cell responses to AZD1222 COVID-19 vaccine. TCRdb's copy holds only in-frame clones and misses some; the assay was immunoSEQ multiplex PCR. The data contain 140,000 to 150,000 clones, around 84% of them singletons. The sample was peripheral blood, taken 28 days after the second AZD1222 dose. These receptors all come from an adult who received the AZD1222 COVID-19 vaccine.

The V and J genes are TRBV5-6 and TRBJ2-3, with D possibly being TRBD2 (6 bases). Between the trimmed V and J ends, which lost 0 bases and 4 bases, there was a span of 15 bases. The CDR3 covers 16 residues. The germline V gene has CDR1 SGHDT and CDR2 YYEEEE. CDR3 nucleotide sequence: TGTGCCAGCAGCTTGGGGGCAGCGGGCGTCGCAGATACGCAGTATTTT. Its protein product is CASSLGAAGVADTQYF.

The chain uses TRBV7-9 and TRBJ1-2; the D is unclear. CDR1 and CDR2 (germline): SEHNR, FQNEAQ (reference sequence). V lost 4 bases and J 3 bases, leaving 15 bases between the germline ends. CDR3 length equals 15 residues. CDR3 in amino acids: CASSSQSLVDYGYTF. CDR3 nucleotide sequence: TGTGCCAGCAGCTCCCAGTCTTTAGTAGACTATGGCTACACCTTC.

The chain recombines TRBV2 with TRBJ2-4, with TRBD1 matching 7 bases. The CDR3 covers 14 residues. With V trimmed by 8 bases and J by 7 bases, 11 bases remained unmatched. Per germline, CDR1 SNHLY and CDR2 FYNNEI. The CDR3 nucleotides are TGTGCCAGCTGTCAGGGGGACCCCTCCAACATTCAGTACTTC. As protein: CASCQGDPSNIQYF.

V usage is TRBV3-1 (or the pseudogene TRBV3-2) and J usage is TRBJ1-1, with D unresolved. Germline CDR1 is LGHDT and CDR2 is YNNKEL (reference sequence). The CDR3 spans 14 residues. The germline V and J ends were trimmed by 3 bases and 5 bases, with 13 bases remaining between them. CDR3 amino acids: CASSQEGEGTEAFF. The CDR3 DNA reads TGTGCCAGCAGCCAGGAGGGAGAAGGGACTGAAGCTTTCTTT.

This chain links TRBV10-3 with TRBJ2-2, with D perhaps matching TRBD1 or TRBD2 (6 bases each). V lost 4 bases and J 3 bases, leaving 9 bases between the germline ends. The CDR3 is 14 amino acids. Germline CDR1 ENHRY, CDR2 SYGVKD. In DNA form, the CDR3 reads TGTGCCATCAGTGTAAGGGGGGACACCGGGGAGCTGTTTTTT. Amino acid sequence: CAISVRGDTGELFF.

The chain carries TRBV11-2 and TRBJ2-7; a weak D match, TRBD2 (7 bases). CDR3 size: 13 residues. Looked up from germline, CDR1 is SGHAT and CDR2 is FQNNGV. The V end was cut by 5 bases, the J end by 7 bases, with 15 bases between. The DNA of the CDR3 is TGTGCCAGCAGCCCACGGGGGGCGGGGGAGCAGTACTTC. This translates into CASSPRGAGEQYF.

The genes are TRBV18 and TRBJ1-1; 7 bases map to TRBD1. V shed 6 bases, J shed 1 base, and the junction held 11 bases outside the gene matches. The CDR3 has 16 amino acids. Germline CDR1 and CDR2: KGHSH and LQKENI. CDR3 nucleotide sequence: TGTGCCAGCTCGGAATTCGGGGGACAGTGGAACACTGAAGCTTTCTTT. It translates to CASSEFGGQWNTEAFF. The full variable domain, in which reference TRBV18 and TRBJ1-1 provide the parts outside the CDR3, is NAGVMQNPRHLVRRRGQEARLRCSPMKGHSHVYWYRQLPEEGLKFMVYLQKENIIDESGMPKERFSAEFPKEGPSILRIQQVVRGDSAAYFCASSEFGGQWNTEAFFGQGTRLTVV.

This sequence joins TRBV5-4 and TRBJ1-2; D may be TRBD1 (5 bases). V gave up 0 bases and J gave up 5 bases, with 11 bases separating them. The CDR3 is 14 amino acids. CDR1 and CDR2 (germline): SGHNT, YYREEE (reference sequence). The CDR3 protein is CASSLGGVWYGYTF. The CDR3 region has the DNA TGTGCCAGCAGCTTGGGAGGGGTCTGGTATGGCTACACCTTC.

A few counts support this clone. The genes are TRBV7-2 and TRBJ2-5; either TRBD1 or TRBD2 may fit D (7 bases each). The CDR3 is 15 amino acids. V dropped 5 bases and J dropped 3 bases, with 16 bases sitting between them. Germline V gene sequence: CDR1 SGHTA, CDR2 FQGNSA. The CDR3 DNA is TGTGCCAGCAGCCCAGCAGCGGGGACAGAAGAGACCCAGTACTTC. Its protein is CASSPAAGTEETQYF.

The V gene is TRBV5-1, the J gene TRBJ2-2; no reliable D call. Germline-derived CDR1 and CDR2 are SGHRS and YFSETQ. The germline V and J ends were trimmed by 1 base and 6 bases, with 10 bases remaining between them. This CDR3 is built from 14 residues. The CDR3 region is CASSLWSEAGELFF. In nucleotides, the CDR3 is TGCGCCAGCAGCTTGTGGTCAGAGGCCGGGGAGCTGTTTTTT. Supplemented by reference TRBV5-1 and TRBJ2-2, the full variable domain reads KAGVTQTPRYLIKTRGQQVTLSCSPISGHRSVSWYQQTPGQGLQFLFEYFSETQRNKGNFPGRFSGRQFSNSRSEMNVSTLELGDSALYLCASSLWSEAGELFFGEGSRLTVL.

The gene calls are TRBV28 and TRBJ2-7, with unresolved D. The CDR3 has 12 residues. Looked up from germline, CDR1 is MDHEN and CDR2 is SYDVKM. The ends were cut back, 6 bases at V and 5 bases at J, with 11 bases in the middle. In DNA form, the CDR3 reads TGTGCCAGCAGCCAGCTTAGAAACGAGCAGTACTTC. Residues: CASSQLRNEQYF.

The chain uses TRBV6-1 and TRBJ1-3; D is unclear. The germline V gene encodes CDR1 MNHNS and CDR2 SASEGT. The V gene lost 0 bases and the J gene lost 5 bases, with 20 bases spanning the gap. The CDR3 totals 18 residues. The CDR3 region is CASSEAAQPPSTRNTIYF. CDR3 nucleotides: TGTGCCAGCAGTGAAGCGGCACAACCTCCATCAACAAGAAACACCATATATTTT.

The V call is TRBV11-2, the J call TRBJ2-1, with TRBD2 matching over 11 bases. CDR1 is SGHAT and CDR2 is FQNNGV in the germline V gene. The CDR3 totals 17 residues. After removal of 4 bases from V and 8 bases from J, the junction contained 13 bases not matched to a gene. CDR3 nucleotide sequence: TGTGCCAGCAGCTCCACTGCAACTAGCGGGAGTATCTATGAGCAGTTCTTC. It codes for CASSSTATSGSIYEQFF.

The V gene is TRBV19, the J gene TRBJ1-2, with 7 nucleotides matching TRBD1. The CDR3 is 15 residues long. Germline V gives CDR1 LNHDA, CDR2 SQIVND (reference sequence). Losses at the gene ends were 0 bases for V and 4 bases for J; bases not matched to a gene: 5. Here the CDR3 DNA reads TGTGCCAGTAGTATAGAGAAGGGGGCCTCCTATGGCTACACCTTC. It translates to CASSIEKGASYGYTF.

V is TRBV3-1 (or the pseudogene TRBV3-2) and J is TRBJ1-1, with D perhaps TRBD1 (5 bases). Germline V gene lookup returns CDR1 LGHDT and CDR2 YNNKEL (reference sequence). The CDR3 sequence is 15 residues long. The V end was cut by 4 bases, the J end by 1 base, with 13 bases between. The DNA of the CDR3 is TGTGCCAGCAGCCCAGGGTTAGGGAGGAACACTGAAGCTTTCTTT. Amino acid sequence: CASSPGLGRNTEAFF.

Points on this clone: The junction departs from germline at one end; a sequencing error may be responsible. Other DNA sequences in the same sample also yield this CDR3. The chain links TRBV4-1 to TRBJ2-6; TRBD1 or TRBD2 may be the D gene (5 bases each). Looked up from germline, CDR1 is MGHRA and CDR2 is YSYEKL. The CDR3 is 13 residues long. This CDR3 reads CASGGAGANVLTF. In nucleotides, the CDR3 is TGCGCCAGCGGGGGAGCTGGGGCCAACGTCCTGACCTTC.

The V and J genes are TRBV29-1 and TRBJ2-3, with TRBD2 as a possible D gene (5 bases). Per germline, CDR1 SQVTM and CDR2 ANQGSEA. Trimming took 4 bases from V and 5 from J, leaving 10 bases between them. The CDR3 consists of 12 residues. The CDR3 nucleotides read TGCAGCGTTGTACTAGGCGGAGATACGCAGTATTTT. This gives the protein CSVVLGGDTQYF.

The CDR3 DNA follows: TGCGCCAGCAGAGACACAGGGGTGGGCACAGATACGCAGTATTTT. Translated: CASRDTGVGTDTQYF. The chain has TRBV5-1 and TRBJ2-3, with TRBD1 matching over 7 bases. The CDR3 sequence is 15 residues long. The J segment lost 1 base and the V segment lost 5 bases, leaving 7 bases of the junction unmatched. Germline V gene sequence: CDR1 SGHRS, CDR2 YFSETQ.

The V and J genes are TRBV2 and TRBJ1-3; D is possibly TRBD1 (5 bases). The CDR3 sequence is 14 residues long. In germline, CDR1 is SNHLY, CDR2 FYNNEI. The V and J ends lost 7 bases and 2 bases respectively, with 12 bases between them. The CDR3 DNA follows: TGTGCCAGCAAAGGGACCGGGGCTGGAAACACCATATATTTT. It yields the protein CASKGTGAGNTIYF.

On this clone: The sample carries other DNA sequences with the same CDR3. J is TRBJ1-5 and V is TRBV6-5, with 7 bases matching TRBD1. The CDR3 is 13 amino acids. Germline CDR1 MNHEY, CDR2 SVGAGI. V dropped 8 bases and J dropped 3; count of bases not matched to a gene: 4. CDR3 loop: CASRDRYNQPQHF. CDR3 DNA sequence: TGTGCCAGCCGGGACAGATACAATCAGCCCCAGCATTTT.

The chain couples TRBV5-4 to TRBJ2-1; D is undetermined. Germline V gene lookup returns CDR1 SGHNT and CDR2 YYREEE (reference sequence). V gave up 4 bases and J gave up 9 bases, with 14 bases separating them. CDR3 length equals 13 residues. The CDR3 region is CASSQFSDAEQFF. CDR3 nucleotides: TGTGCCAGCAGCCAATTTTCGGACGCTGAGCAGTTCTTC.

CDR3 amino acids: CASSLQGRYYEQYF. The CDR3 coding sequence is TGTGCCAGCAGCCTTCAGGGGCGATACTACGAGCAGTACTTC. The gene calls are TRBV7-2 and TRBJ2-7; TRBD1 might be the D (6 bases). Germline CDR1 SGHTA, CDR2 FQGNSA. The CDR3 consists of 14 residues. V dropped 5 bases and J dropped 3 bases, with 14 bases sitting between them.

The gene calls are TRBV4-1 and TRBJ2-2; 9 nucleotides line up with TRBD1. CDR1 and CDR2 (germline): MGHRA, YSYEKL. This CDR3 region has 20 residues. After removal of 3 bases from V and 3 bases from J, the junction contained 17 bases not matched to a gene. CDR3 sequence (DNA): TGCGCCAGCAGCCAGGTACAGGGGGCTGGACTCCCTAGGGACACCGGGGAGCTGTTTTTT. Its protein is CASSQVQGAGLPRDTGELFF.

The CDR3 nucleotides read TGTGCCAGCTCTCCATCAAACGGGGGCCGAGGGAACACTGAAGCTTTCTTT. This codes for CASSPSNGGRGNTEAFF. The rearrangement joins TRBV18 to TRBJ1-1, with D possibly matching TRBD1 (6 bases). The V gene lost 6 bases and the J gene lost 1 base, with 21 bases spanning the gap. This CDR3 is 17 amino acids long. Per germline, CDR1 KGHSH and CDR2 LQKENI.

V gene TRBV5-1 combines with J gene TRBJ2-1, with D possibly called TRBD1 or TRBD2 (5 bases each). Trimming took 2 bases from V and 6 from J, leaving 24 bases between them. The CDR3 is 18 amino acids. Germline V gene lookup returns CDR1 SGHRS and CDR2 YFSETQ. The CDR3 coding sequence is TGCGCCAGCAGCTTTTTTTCGGGGCCGACCTTTTTCATCAATGAGCAGTTCTTC. It translates to CASSFFSGPTFFINEQFF.